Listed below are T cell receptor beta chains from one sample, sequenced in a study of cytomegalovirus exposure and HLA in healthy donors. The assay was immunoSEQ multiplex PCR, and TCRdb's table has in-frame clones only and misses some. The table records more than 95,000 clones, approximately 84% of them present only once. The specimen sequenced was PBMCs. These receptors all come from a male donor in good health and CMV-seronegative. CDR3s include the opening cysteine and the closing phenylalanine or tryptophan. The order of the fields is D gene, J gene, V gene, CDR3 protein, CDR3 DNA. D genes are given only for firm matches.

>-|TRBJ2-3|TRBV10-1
CASSESPGITDTQYF
TGCGCCAGCAGTGAGTCGCCGGGGATCACAGATACGCAGTATTTT
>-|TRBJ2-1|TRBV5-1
CASSLAGEMTYNEQFF
TGCGCCAGCAGCTTGGCCGGGGAGATGACCTACAATGAGCAGTTCTTC
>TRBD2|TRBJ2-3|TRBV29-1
CSVLAGSTDTQYF
TGCAGCGTACTAGCGGGATCCACAGATACGCAGTATTTT
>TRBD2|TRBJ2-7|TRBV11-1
CASRLAAGHAYEQYF
TGTGCCAGCAGACTAGCGGCAGGGCATGCCTACGAGCAGTACTTC
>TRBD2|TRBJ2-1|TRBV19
CASSSRASGRNEQFF
TGTGCCAGTAGTAGCAGGGCTAGCGGGAGAAATGAGCAGTTCTTC
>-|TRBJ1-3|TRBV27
CASSNLGPGNTIYF
TGTGCCAGCAGTAATTTGGGGCCTGGAAACACCATATATTTT
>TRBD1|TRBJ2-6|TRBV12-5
CASGLERTGGISGANVLTF
TGTGCTAGTGGTTTGGAACGGACAGGTGGCATCTCTGGGGCCAACGTCCTGACTTTC
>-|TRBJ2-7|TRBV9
CASSLTGYEQYF
TGTGCCAGCAGCCTTACAGGCTACGAGCAGTACTTC
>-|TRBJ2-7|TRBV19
CAGWKGYRHEQYF
TGTGCCGGCTGGAAGGGGTACCGCCACGAGCAGTACTTC
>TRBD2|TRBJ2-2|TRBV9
CASSVVRLAGNSGELFF
TGTGCCAGCAGCGTAGTAAGACTAGCGGGAAACTCCGGGGAGCTGTTTTTT
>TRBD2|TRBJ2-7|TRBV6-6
CASSGRGSYEQYF
TGTGCCAGCAGTGGGAGGGGCTCCTACGAGCAGTACTTC
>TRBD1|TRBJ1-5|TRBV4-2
CASSQDSWDSNQPQHF
TGTGCCAGCAGCCAAGACAGCTGGGACAGTAATCAGCCCCAGCATTTT
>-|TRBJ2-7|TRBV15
CATSRGESYSYEQYF
TGTGCCACCAGCAGAGGGGAGTCATACTCCTACGAGCAGTACTTC
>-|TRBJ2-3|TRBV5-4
CASRAGAASTDTQYF
TGTGCCAGCAGGGCGGGGGCAGCTAGCACAGATACGCAGTATTTT
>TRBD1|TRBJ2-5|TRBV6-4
CASSDLGQEKETQYF
TGTGCCAGCAGTGACCTAGGACAGGAAAAAGAGACCCAGTACTTC
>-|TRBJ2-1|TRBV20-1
CSAPGGEQFF
TGCAGTGCCCCCGGAGGTGAGCAGTTCTTC
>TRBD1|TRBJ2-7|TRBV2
CASSQRTGPEQYF
TGTGCCAGCAGCCAAAGGACAGGGCCCGAGCAGTACTTC
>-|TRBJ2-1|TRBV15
CATSPFVGDEQFF
TGTGCCACCAGCCCCTTCGTGGGCGATGAGCAGTTCTTC
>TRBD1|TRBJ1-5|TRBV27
CASARDSHQPQHF
TGTGCCAGCGCCAGGGACAGCCATCAGCCCCAGCATTTT
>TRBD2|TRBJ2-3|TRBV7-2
CASSLARPSGSSPLYTQYF
TGTGCCAGCAGCTTAGCGCGGCCTAGCGGGAGTTCCCCACTCTATACGCAGTATTTT